This T cell receptor (beta chain) was observed in a study of T cell changes during pregnancy in multiple sclerosis. The repertoire was sequenced with immunoSEQ multiplex PCR; TCRdb's copy has only in-frame clones and lacks some. The sample has about 61,000 clones; more than 80% are singletons. From germline, CDR1 is SNHLY and CDR2 FYNNEI. The junction had 15 bases not matched to a gene; V was cut back by 10 bases and J by 1 base. The CDR3 is made up of 16 amino acids. The chain uses TRBV2 and TRBJ1-2, with 7 bases identical to TRBD1. The sequence was collected from a female donor in good health, enrolled as a control in a pregnancy study. The sequencing here drew on peripheral blood, taken in the first trimester of pregnancy. The CDR3 coding sequence is TGTGCCACCCCGGGACAGCCTATACGAGTTAACTATGGCTACACCTTC. It translates to CATPGQPIRVNYGYTF.